The clone carrying this T cell receptor (beta chain) was counted a few times. The antigen remains undetermined. These data are taken from a study of T-cell reconstitution after alpha-beta-depleted transplantation in children. Study results and limitations: Newly produced T cells mostly accounted for T-cell counts and diversity one year post-transplant.

TCRbeta library construction was performed incorporating unique molecular identifiers. Each CDR3 protein gets one entry after TCRdb re-called the PCR reads with MiXCR. Here the sample spans about a million distinct CDR3 sequences, roughly 29% being singletons. The CDR3 runs to 14 residues. Trimming took off 1 base at V and 5 bases at J, with 10 bases between the two ends. In germline, CDR1 is SGHKS, CDR2 YYEKEE (reference sequence). The chain employs TRBV5-5 and TRBJ2-1, with D unresolved. The source was PBMCs, mostly from graft donor cells, collected 360 days after TCRalphabeta/CD19-depleted stem cell transplant. The sequence derives from a boy under two years old who had a stem cell transplant for SCID, so the T cells may come from the graft donor. CDR3 in DNA: TGTGCCAGCAGCTTGCTTTACGGTCACAATGAGCAGTTCTTC. Translated: CASSLLYGHNEQFF.